This record concerns one TCR beta chain sequence. What it binds is unknown. Germline V lookup: CDR1 SGHNT, CDR2 YYREEE (reference sequence). The ends were cut back, 4 bases at V and 0 bases at J, with 10 bases in the middle. This CDR3 region has 15 residues. The data originate from a study of T cell responses to AZD1222 COVID-19 vaccine. The study, taken as a whole, reports: The study sampled repertoires only after the peak T cell response. Unmutated regions of variants are reportedly targeted by nearly half of spike-specific TCRs. Spike-specific TCR breadth and depth grew following two AZD1222 doses.

The table came from immunoSEQ multiplex PCR; TCRdb's copy has only in-frame clones and leaves some out. The sample lists 100,000 to 150,000 clones; 70% to 90% were seen once. This clonotype was obtained from an adult in good health. The chain employs TRBV5-4 and TRBJ2-2; no definite D call. The material sequenced was peripheral blood, taken on day 0 of AZD1222 vaccination. The CDR3 DNA reads as TGTGCCAGCAGCCTAGACCCAGCGAACACCGGGGAGCTGTTTTTT. Translation: CASSLDPANTGELFF.